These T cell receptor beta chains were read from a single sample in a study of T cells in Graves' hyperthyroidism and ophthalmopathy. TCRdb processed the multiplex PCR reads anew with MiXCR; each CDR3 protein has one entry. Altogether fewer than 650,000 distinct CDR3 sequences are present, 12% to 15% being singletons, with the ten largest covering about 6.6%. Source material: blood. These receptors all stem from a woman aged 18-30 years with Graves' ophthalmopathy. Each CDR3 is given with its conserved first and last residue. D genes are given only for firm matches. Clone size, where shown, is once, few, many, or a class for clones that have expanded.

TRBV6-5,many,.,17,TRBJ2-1,TGTGCCAGCAGTTCCGACGACACTACGCACTCCTACAATGAGCAGTTCTTC,CASSSDDTTHSYNEQFF
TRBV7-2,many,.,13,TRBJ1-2,TGTGCCAGCAGCTTACAGGGGTTCTATGGCTACACCTTC,CASSLQGFYGYTF
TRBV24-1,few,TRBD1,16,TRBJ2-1,TGTGCCACCAGTGACCCACGGACAGGGGAGTACAATGAGCAGTTCTTC,CATSDPRTGEYNEQFF
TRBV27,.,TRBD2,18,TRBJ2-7,TGTGCCAGCAGTTTATCGCACGGGACTAGCTCGGGAACCTACGAGCAGTACTTC,CASSLSHGTSSGTYEQYF
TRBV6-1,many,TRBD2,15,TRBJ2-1,TGTGCCAGCAGTGAAGGAGCGGGAGGGGACAATGAGCAGTTCTTC,CASSEGAGGDNEQFF
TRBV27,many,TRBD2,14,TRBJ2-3,TGTGCCAGCAGAGTAGCGGGAGGGGCAGATACGCAGTATTTT,CASRVAGGADTQYF
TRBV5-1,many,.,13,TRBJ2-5,TGCGCCAGCAGCTTGTGGGGCCCAGAGACCCAGTACTTC,CASSLWGPETQYF
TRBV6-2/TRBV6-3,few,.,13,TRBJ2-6,TGTGCCAGCGCGGACTCTGGGGCCAACGTCCTGACTTTC,CASADSGANVLTF
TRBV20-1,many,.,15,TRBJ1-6,TGCAGTGCTAGAGCGTCGACAGATAATAATTCACCCCTCCACTTT,CSARASTDNNSPLHF
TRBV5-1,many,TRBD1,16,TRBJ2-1,TGCGCCAGCAGCGAGGGACAGTTTAGCTCCTACAATGAGCAGTTCTTC,CASSEGQFSSYNEQFF
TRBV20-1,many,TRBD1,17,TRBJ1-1,TGCAGTGCTAGAGGGACAGGGGTAGGTGTCGTTGACACTGAAGCTTTCTTT,CSARGTGVGVVDTEAFF
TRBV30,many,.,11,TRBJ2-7,TGTGCCTTGGGTCTCTCCTACGAGCAGTACTTC,CALGLSYEQYF
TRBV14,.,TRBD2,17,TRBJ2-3,TGTGCCAGCAGCCAAGTCCAAGGGGGACTAGCGGGAGATACGCAGTATTTT,CASSQVQGGLAGDTQYF
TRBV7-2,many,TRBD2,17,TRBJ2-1,TGTGCCAGCAGCTCACAACCACTAGCGGGTGCCGGCAATGAGCAGTTCTTC,CASSSQPLAGAGNEQFF
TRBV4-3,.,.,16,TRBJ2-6,TGCGCCAGCAGCCAAGACTTGGGCGCCGGGGCCAACGTCCTGACTTTC,CASSQDLGAGANVLTF
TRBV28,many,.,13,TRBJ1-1,TGTGCCAGCACCGAGGGACAGAACACTGAAGCTTTCTTT,CASTEGQNTEAFF
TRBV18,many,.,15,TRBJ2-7,TGTGCCAGCTCACCACCACGTCACAGCGCTCACGAGCAGTACTTC,CASSPPRHSAHEQYF
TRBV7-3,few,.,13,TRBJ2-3,TGTGCCAGCAGCCCGCAATACACAGATACGCAGTATTTT,CASSPQYTDTQYF
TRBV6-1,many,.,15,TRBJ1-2,TGTGCCAGCACCCCCGCGGGCCGGGGCGATCATGGCTACACCTTC,CASTPAGRGDHGYTF
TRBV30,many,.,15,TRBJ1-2,TGTGCCTGGAGTGTATTGCGAGGGATTAACTATGGCTACACCTTC,CAWSVLRGINYGYTF
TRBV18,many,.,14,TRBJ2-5,TGTGCCAGCTCACGCGGGACCATTAAAGAGACCCAGTACTTC,CASSRGTIKETQYF
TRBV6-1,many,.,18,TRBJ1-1,TGTGCCAGCAGTCCCCGGGACACCTTTGGGGGAATGGGCACTGAAGCTTTCTTT,CASSPRDTFGGMGTEAFF